This TCR beta chain was retrieved from a study of cytomegalovirus exposure and HLA in healthy donors (dated by TCRdb to the late 2010s). For the wider study: In an earlier analysis of approximately 640 of the donors, about 270 Gb of sequence data and some 100 million unique TCR beta sequences from 150 million to 200 million T cells were reported. An early release that covered several hundred HLA-typed donors contained 300 to 350 gigabases of sequencing data and 70 million to 100 million unique TCR sequences. Typing coverage differed by locus: A, B, C, DRB1 and DQB1 were typed in roughly 620-640 donors, DQA1 in around 500, DPA1 in 600 to 610, and DPB1 in 450 to 480. Class I and class II HLA loci were covered by the typing at four-digit resolution. Of the 398 genotyped donors, roughly 85% fell in the genetic ancestry cluster associated with self-reported Caucasian donors. Donor age, sex, ethnicity and CMV serostatus were compiled together with the repertoire data. Rather than using new phenotypic data, the later analysis identified candidate immune exposures from TCR beta sequences and from how often those sequences occurred across donors. In a later analysis, previously published TCR beta repertoires from more than 500 donors were re-analyzed and high-resolution HLA genotyping was added so that TCR occurrence patterns could be studied. Because of strong linkage in the cohort, four to six DR-DQ haplotypes were treated as single units for association and clustering. The study aimed to test whether cataloging public T cell receptors could reveal signatures of past pathogen exposure. The study combined high-throughput TCR immunosequencing, statistical association of individual TCRs with disease status, and machine learning to predict cytomegalovirus infection status. In an earlier analysis of 500 to 650 of the donors, high-throughput TCR beta sequencing was used to judge whether each TCR beta V gene segment behaved as functional or pseudogenic. Using immunosequencing, the study profiled T cell repertoires from some 670 subjects and related those repertoires to cytomegalovirus serostatus. All discovery cohort repertoires had been generated on a single sequencing platform. A later genetic analysis used genome-wide SNP genotypes for about three fifths of the 666 donors, treating that subset as a discovery cohort. On average, around 240,000 unique TCR beta nucleotide sequences were sequenced per donor among 398 genotyped donors of the cohort, with roughly 18% of those sequences being non-productive. Besides the first cohort of approximately 670 subjects, a separate validation cohort made up of 120 different subjects was used. What the work shows at the level of the full study, not this receptor alone: Over 15 rarely observed V segments, including chromosome 9 orphons, were excluded from the earlier analysis of approximately 500 of the donors because counts were too low. In vitro tests confirmed that three of the cytomegalovirus-associated TCR beta chains recognize cytomegalovirus antigens. According to a later analysis, parvovirus B19, influenza, CMV and Epstein-Barr virus appeared linked to several top co-occurrence clusters. In the study, 164 TCR beta chains were listed as associated with cytomegalovirus. Because the 87-base-pair reads could not distinguish some IMGT-functional V segments, including TRBV6-2 and TRBV6-3, those segments were excluded. The only immune exposure information available for the cohort was CMV serostatus. Linkage disequilibrium might explain the correlated functional status among segregating V segments, but an unknown experimental factor could not be ruled out. In an earlier analysis of 587 of the donors, most TCR beta V segments appeared in productive rearrangements about 87% or about 30% of the time, broadly matching IMGT annotations. In a later genetic analysis, a missense DCLRE1C variant was associated with V-gene and J-gene trimming of TCR beta chains, and the association was replicated in an independent cohort. Compared with equally common non-associated chains, HLA-associated TCR beta chains in a later analysis were more clonally expanded and had lower generation probabilities. The sequencing pipeline was judged likely to have produced a cluster of highly shared sequence variants as a technical artifact. Across donors, most TCR sequences were observed very rarely, whereas some public TCRs were present in many individuals. Specific HLA alleles were associated with 18,000 or so TCR beta sequences at a false discovery rate of 0.05 in a later analysis. The classifier was reported to diagnose cytomegalovirus status with high specificity and sensitivity in both the original and validation cohorts. A further reported finding was that TCR beta sequences accurately predicted the HLA-A and HLA-B alleles for most subjects in the first cohort. In this cohort, only TCR beta chains were sequenced, and detectable features were limited by the absence of alpha or paired-chain data. The authors suggested that the approach could potentially be generalized to other disease states and immunological phenotypes. Most CMV-associated TCR beta chains appeared to be HLA-restricted in a later analysis, and the HLA associations seemed to be driven largely by CMV exposure. Strong co-occurrence of HLA alleles, especially DR and DQ, made assigning TCR associations to individual alleles difficult. Presence/absence analyses assumed roughly uniform sequencing depth across donors, an assumption that may not hold. In a later analysis, the rate of TCR association differed among HLA loci, with DRB1 alleles having the most associated TCRs and HLA-C alleles having the fewest. In a later genetic analysis, fewer N-insertions in productive TCRs were reported among donors in an Asian-associated ancestry cluster than the roughly 700-donor mean. HLA typing was unavailable for some donors at each locus, so association tests used only the typed subset.

In total, approximately 610 healthy bone marrow donors made up the cohort. All cohort members were sampled while nominally healthy, although unrecorded immune exposures were likely present. The donor tested CMV seronegative and was one of the 352 seronegative cohort members. Every donor gave a peripheral blood sample, and the peripheral blood mononuclear cells from that sample were used for TCR beta sequencing. Genomic DNA was extracted from the blood cell samples with the Qiagen DNeasy Blood Extraction Kit. Library method: the immunoSEQ multiplex PCR assay. A mixture of 60 forward primers for TCR Vbeta segments and 13 reverse primers for TCR Jbeta segments was used in the multiplex PCR. The CDR3 region of rearranged TCR beta genes was amplified from genomic DNA by a multiplex PCR assay. On the Illumina HiSeq System, the amplified TCR beta libraries were sequenced as 87-base-pair reads. The paper's data handling went like this. A later analysis counted some 74 million unique TCR beta chains across the 666 repertoires, and 10 million to 11 million of these chains were shared by at least two donors. A nearest-neighbor algorithm error-corrected the raw reads and collapsed the reads into unique sequences, merging closely related sequences to remove PCR and sequencing errors. V, D and J gene segments were assigned by aligning CDR3 sequences to IMGT reference sequences. For a sequence to be retained, a match of at least six nucleotides was required to both a V gene segment and a J gene segment. Rearrangements were called productive when the CDR3 lacked stop codons and stayed in frame with V and J; all others were non-productive. CDR3 was defined by IMGT convention, running from the second conserved V-encoded cysteine to the conserved J-encoded phenylalanine. The earlier analysis of 587 of the donors excluded any sequence lacking an unambiguous match to a single V gene segment. In an earlier analysis of approximately 590 of the donors, V segments were called functional above 56.7% productive rearrangements and were called segregating when the between-donor standard deviation exceeded 5%. A statistical classification framework was built to diagnose cytomegalovirus status from the catalog of TCR beta chain sequences. A later analysis assigned V and J genes by comparing TCR nucleotide sequences with IMGT/GENE-DB human TR gene sequences. A later analysis assigned CDR3 sequences and most-parsimonious VDJ recombination scenarios with the TCRdist pipeline. A later analysis defined each TCR beta chain by its CDR3 amino acid sequence plus V-gene family, and excluded reads lacking a unique V-gene family. In a later analysis, approximately 590 highly shared, low-generation-probability nucleotide sequences were removed to address suspected cross-contamination and a sequencing artifact. A later analysis calculated a clonal expansion index for each public chain from normalized within-repertoire ranks of inferred template counts. In a later analysis, generation probabilities were computed using a VDJ recombination model fitted to out-of-frame rearrangements, and the results were checked against IGoR. Hypergeometric tests were used in a later analysis to score TCR-TCR, TCR-HLA and TCR-CMV co-occurrence, with a repertoire-size bias correction applied to the TCR pairs. False discovery rates were estimated in a later analysis by permuting HLA or CMV assignments 20 times. A later analysis grouped co-occurring TCRs with DBSCAN, adding TCRdist sequence similarity when clustering within HLA-allele-positive subsets. Co-occurrence clustering excluded repertoires with fewer than 30,000 or more than 120,000 public chains, plus five with anomalous nucleotide sharing. Not all clones reach the TCRdb copy of this immuneACCESS table, which keeps in-frame sequences only. Checked studies attribute under half of the gap to unresolved V genes and leave the rest unexplained. V and J calls and clone size are given by that table; D and trimming were obtained from the DNA. Recorded for this sample are about 94,000 clones; 79% of them occurred a single time. The top ten clones comprise about 4% of the sample.

In the case of this clone: Its cognate antigen has yet to be identified. Base quality data are lacking; no much larger clone is found one base away.

The germline ends are 10 bases apart after V is trimmed by 0 bases and J by 1 base. The CDR3 measures 16 amino acids from cysteine to phenylalanine. Just the 48-base CDR3 DNA is kept, in frame starting at base 1. CDR1 and CDR2 are drawn from the germline V gene (reference sequence): SGHNT, YYREEE. Recombination linked TRBV5-4 to TRBJ2-2, and TRBD2 may be the D gene, going by 6 matching bases. Source material: PBMCs. The clonotype originates from a woman between 35 and 50 years old in good health and CMV-seronegative. The DNA reads TGTGCCAGCAGCTTGGATGGCGGGGTGAACACCGGGGAGCTGTTTTTT. The resulting protein is CASSLDGGVNTGELFF.